The next 17 T cell receptor beta chains were all read from a single sample in a study of T-cell memory formation after mild COVID-19. Via MiXCR, TCRdb re-called the 5' RACE reads, giving one row per CDR3 protein. The sample has about 45,000 distinct CDR3 sequences, under 7.5% seen once. Material: PBMCs or a T cell subset sorted from them (not recorded which). These receptors all stem from a man between 18 and 35 years old who had mild COVID-19 (a few samples of this study predate the infection). Cell type and time point are not known.

A few counts support this clonotype. The V call is TRBV4-2, the J call TRBJ1-2, with TRBD1 matching 7 bases. Unmatched junction bases numbered 5, after V lost 3 bases and J lost 7 bases. This CDR3 comprises 13 residues. Germline V gene sequence: CDR1 LGHNA, CDR2 YNFKEQ. The CDR3 here is CASSHETGSGYTF. As DNA, the CDR3 is TGTGCCAGCAGCCACGAGACAGGGAGTGGCTACACCTTC.

This clonotype was detected a few times. One end of the junction is discordant with germline, which a read error may explain. The chain links TRBV5-1 to TRBJ1-1; tentative D call: TRBD1 (6 bases). Per the germline V gene, CDR1 is SGHRS and CDR2 is YFSETQ. The CDR3 length is 13 residues. In DNA, the CDR3 is TGCTCCAGCAGCTTGCAGGGGTACACTGAAGCTTTCTTT. It is translated as CSSSLQGYTEAFF.

This clonotype was counted a few times. V and J are TRBV19 and TRBJ2-3; D is unclear. CDR1 and CDR2 from the germline V gene are LNHDA and SQIVND (reference sequence). The CDR3 consists of 14 residues. Trimming pared 7 bases from V and 2 bases from J, leaving 13 bases between. The CDR3 region is CASNSGLSTDTQYF. DNA for the CDR3: TGTGCCAGTAATTCAGGCCTCTCCACAGATACGCAGTATTTT.

In this sample, this clonotype turned up a few times. The chain joins TRBV28 to TRBJ2-4; TRBD1 aligns across 9 bases. The CDR3 contains 14 residues. Trimming cost V 3 bases and J 8 bases; bases outside gene matches: 5. Germline CDR1 and CDR2: MDHEN and SYDVKM. CDR3 sequence: CASSFGDRVHIQYF. For the CDR3, the DNA is TGTGCCAGCAGTTTTGGGGACAGGGTTCACATTCAGTACTTC.

This clonotype was observed a handful of times. V and J are TRBV7-2 and TRBJ2-3, with no clear D. Germline V gene lookup returns CDR1 SGHTA and CDR2 FQGNSA. The germline V and J ends were trimmed by 5 bases and 2 bases, with 8 bases remaining between them. This CDR3 is built from 13 residues. Here the CDR3 reads CASSPRNTDTQYF. DNA for the CDR3: TGTGCCAGCAGCCCTAGGAACACAGATACGCAGTATTTT.

Many counts were recorded for this clonotype. This chain links TRBV4-2 with TRBJ2-5, with D possibly being TRBD2 (6 bases). The CDR3 is 15 amino acids. CDR1 LGHNA and CDR2 YNFKEQ come from the germline V gene. V was cut by 4 bases and J by 2 bases, with 14 bases left in between. The CDR3 sequence is CASSLSGAWQETQYF. In DNA form, the CDR3 reads TGTGCCAGCAGCCTTAGCGGCGCGTGGCAAGAGACCCAGTACTTC.

This clonotype was seen a few times. The V call is TRBV7-9, the J call TRBJ1-2; TRBD1 might be the D (5 bases). This CDR3 region has 13 residues. CDR1 SEHNR and CDR2 FQNEAQ come from the germline V gene (reference sequence). The ends were cut back, 5 bases at V and 4 bases at J, with 11 bases in the middle. The CDR3 DNA follows: TGTGCCAGCAGCCAGACAGAGATCTATGGCTACACCTTC. Protein: CASSQTEIYGYTF. The full variable domain, with the rest looked up from reference TRBV7-9 and TRBJ1-2, is DTGVSQNPRHKITKRGQNVTFRCDPISEHNRLYWYRQTLGQGPEFLTYFQNEAQLEKSRLLSDRFSAERPKGSFSTLEIQRTEQGDSAMYLCASSQTEIYGYTFGSGTRLTVV.

In this sample, this clonotype turned up a few times. The chain recombines TRBV7-9 with TRBJ1-5; D is undetermined. Per germline, CDR1 SEHNR and CDR2 FQNEAQ (reference sequence). V lost 5 bases and J 9 bases, leaving 14 bases between the germline ends. The CDR3 is 13 amino acids. Here the CDR3 DNA reads TGTGCCAGCAGCCTCGGACTGGATCTGCCCCAGCATTTT. Translating it yields CASSLGLDLPQHF.

This clonotype was picked up a small number of times. V usage is TRBV4-2 and J usage is TRBJ1-2, with D unresolved. The V end was cut by 4 bases, the J end by 5 bases, with 14 bases between. This CDR3 region has 14 residues. Germline V lookup: CDR1 LGHNA, CDR2 YNFKEQ. CDR3 in DNA: TGTGCCAGCAGCCGCGTCGGGGTCGAATATGGCTACACCTTC. Encoded protein: CASSRVGVEYGYTF.

The J gene is TRBJ2-2, the V gene TRBV10-3; the match to TRBD1 covers 8 bases. CDR1 ENHRY and CDR2 SYGVKD come from the germline V gene. V dropped 3 bases and J dropped 1; count of bases not matched to a gene: 4. This CDR3 is built from 16 residues. The CDR3 coding sequence is TGTGCCATCAGTGAAGCCGGGACAGGGAACACCGGGGAGCTGTTTTTT. Translated: CAISEAGTGNTGELFF.

Worth noting for this clonotype: It may be a read error: a sequence one base away is much more abundant. CDR3 protein: CSVKYNTDGELFF. DNA for the CDR3: TGCAGCGTTAAATATAACACAGACGGGGAGCTGTTTTTT. The chain employs TRBV29-1 and TRBJ2-2; no firm D call. The CDR3 is 13 amino acids. Between the trimmed V and J ends, which lost 5 bases and 7 bases, there was a span of 14 bases. Germline CDR1 reads SQVTM; CDR2 reads ANQGSEA.

This clonotype appeared a few times. V is TRBV18 and J is TRBJ1-5, with a tentative D call TRBD1 (6 bases). Germline V CDR1 and CDR2: KGHSH, LQKENI. V was cut by 2 bases and J by 11 bases, with 10 bases left in between. This CDR3 region has 12 residues. The CDR3 region is CASSPSGDSQHF. The CDR3 DNA is TGTGCCAGCTCACCATCAGGGGATTCCCAGCATTTT.

This clonotype has just a few counts. Its ends do not fully match the called genes, so a read error is possible. V and J are TRBV7-7 and TRBJ2-3; no clear D gene. The CDR3 is 11 amino acids. Per the germline V gene, CDR1 is SSHAT and CDR2 is FNYEAQ (reference sequence). DNA for the CDR3: TGTGCTAGCAGCTCCGAAGGGACGCAGTATTTT. Translated, it gives CASSSEGTQYF.

The chain couples TRBV7-6 to TRBJ1-4; weak D call: TRBD1 (6 bases). V dropped 5 bases and J dropped 4 bases, with 11 bases sitting between them. Per the germline V gene, CDR1 is SGHVS and CDR2 is FNYEAQ. The CDR3 is 14 amino acids. As DNA, the CDR3 is TGTGCCAGCAGCCCAGGACAGCTTAATGAAAAACTGTTTTTT. Amino acids: CASSPGQLNEKLFF. The full variable domain, in which reference TRBV7-6 and TRBJ1-4 provide the parts outside the CDR3, is GAGVSQSPRYKVTKRGQDVALRCDPISGHVSLYWYRQALGQGPEFLTYFNYEAQQDKSGLPNDRFSAERPEGSISTLTIQRTEQRDSAMYRCASSPGQLNEKLFFGSGTQLSVL.

This clonotype has more than one count but fewer than ten. The rearrangement links TRBV10-1 to TRBJ2-3; a possible D gene is TRBD1 (6 bases). V was cut by 2 bases and J by 0 bases, with 6 bases left in between. The CDR3 runs 14 residues. Germline-derived CDR1 and CDR2 are WNHNN and SYGVQD (reference sequence). The CDR3 DNA follows: TGCGCCAGCAGTGAGGGACAGAGCACAGATACGCAGTATTTT. Translating gives CASSEGQSTDTQYF.

This clonotype was seen only a few times. The rearrangement joins TRBV12-3 or TRBV12-4 to TRBJ1-4; TRBD1 might be the D (6 bases). The CDR3 is 16 amino acids. Trimming stripped 1 base from V and 7 bases from J, with 16 bases between. CDR3 DNA sequence: TGTGCCAGCAGTTTAGGGCTTTTGGGGGCCGGTGAAAAACTGTTTTTT. Protein product: CASSLGLLGAGEKLFF.

In this sample, this clonotype turned up many times. The rearrangement uses TRBV6-5 and TRBJ2-3; possible D gene TRBD2, 7 bases. The germline CDR1 and CDR2 sequences are MNHEY and SVGAGI. Trimming took 1 base from V and 3 from J, leaving 11 bases between them. The CDR3 runs to 15 residues. DNA for the CDR3: TGTGCCAGCAGTTACTGGGGGGGGCGGACAGATACGCAGTATTTT. Translated: CASSYWGGRTDTQYF.